The 7 T cell receptor beta chains reported below all come from one sample, sequenced in a study of Graves' ophthalmopathy and Graves' hyperthyroidism. Amplification from RNA transcripts yielded the TCR beta CDR3 regions. An initial RT-PCR round employing HTBI primers preceded a second-round multiplex PCR. TCRdb processed the multiplex PCR reads anew with MiXCR; each CDR3 protein has one entry. The sample carries about 550,000 distinct CDR3 sequences, about 35% recorded once. The sequencing input was peripheral blood or thyroid tissue (not recorded which). The receptors derive from an adult man with Graves' hyperthyroidism.

In this sample, this clonotype turned up many times. V is TRBV10-2 and J is TRBJ2-2, with D perhaps matching TRBD1 or TRBD2 (5 bases each). The CDR3 sequence is 15 residues long. The V end lost 7 bases, the J end lost 2 bases, and 14 bases lay between the germline ends. Germline loops: CDR1 WSHSY, CDR2 SAAADI. In DNA form, the CDR3 reads TGCGCCAGCATCCGGGACGGAGGAAACACCGGGGAGCTGTTTTTT. It encodes CASIRDGGNTGELFF.

The CDR3 DNA sequence: TGTGCCAGCAGTGGGATGGGGGTTGATAATTCACCCCTCCACTTT. Translated, it gives CASSGMGVDNSPLHF. This chain joins TRBV6-5 and TRBJ1-6, with D possibly being TRBD1 (5 bases). V dropped 5 bases and J dropped 5 bases, with 13 bases sitting between them. The CDR3 length is 15 residues. Germline V gene sequence: CDR1 MNHEY, CDR2 SVGAGI.

As concerns this clonotype: This may arise from a read error, as a much more abundant clone is one base away. The chain combines TRBV10-3 with TRBJ2-7; TRBD2 might be the D (5 bases). The J call is doubtful: the DNA matches TRBJ2-5 better. This CDR3 comprises 14 residues. The germline V gene encodes CDR1 ENHRY and CDR2 SYGVKD. The CDR3 sequence: CAIGESREQETQYF. Here the CDR3 DNA reads TGTGCCATCGGTGAGTCGAGGGAGCAAGAGACCCAGTACTTC.

The V and J genes are TRBV20-1 and TRBJ1-2; D is undetermined. The CDR3 length is 14 residues. The V gene's germline CDR1 is DFQATT and CDR2 SNEGSKA (reference sequence). The germline V and J ends were trimmed by 3 bases and 7 bases, with 18 bases remaining between them. The CDR3 spells CSASQDAGSGGYTF. CDR3 in DNA: TGCAGTGCTAGCCAGGATGCGGGGTCGGGTGGCTACACCTTC.

The chain recombines TRBV7-9 with TRBJ1-5; no clear D gene. Trimming took 6 bases from V and 6 from J, leaving 9 bases between them. This CDR3 has 12 residues. Germline CDR1 SEHNR, CDR2 FQNEAQ (reference sequence). The CDR3 is CASSLLLQPQHF. The CDR3 DNA reads TGTGCCAGCAGTTTATTACTTCAGCCCCAGCATTTT.

V gene TRBV19 combines with J gene TRBJ2-4; 8 bases match TRBD1. The ends lost 4 bases at V and 14 bases at J; junction bases unmatched: 13. Per the germline V gene, CDR1 is LNHDA and CDR2 is SQIVND (reference sequence). There are 14 residues in the CDR3. CDR3 amino acids: CASSTSRQGPNKYF. The CDR3 DNA follows: TGTGCCAGTAGTACATCAAGACAGGGGCCGAATAAGTACTTC.

Note on this clonotype: One end of the junction fails to match germline, which may point to a read error. The chain couples TRBV14 to TRBJ2-2, with TRBD2 matching over 8 bases. This CDR3 spans 14 amino acids. Germline CDR1 reads SGHDN; CDR2 reads FVKESK. The CDR3 spells CASSSGTRWGGLFF. The CDR3 DNA is TGCGCCAGCAGTTCCGGGACTAGATGGGGGGGGCTGTTTTTT.